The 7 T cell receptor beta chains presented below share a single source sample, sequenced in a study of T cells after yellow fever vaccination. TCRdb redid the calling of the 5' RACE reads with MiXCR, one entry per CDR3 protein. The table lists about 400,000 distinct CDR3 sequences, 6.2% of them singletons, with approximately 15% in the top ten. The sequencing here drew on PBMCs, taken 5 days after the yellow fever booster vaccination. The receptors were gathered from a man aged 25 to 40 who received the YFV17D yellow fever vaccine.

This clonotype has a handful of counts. Here the CDR3 DNA reads TGTGCCAGCAGCCACCGGGAGACCCAGTACTTC. Its protein is CASSHRETQYF. The chain has TRBV7-2 and TRBJ2-5; D not resolved. Trimming shortened V by 5 bases and J by 5 bases, and 6 bases separated the two germline ends. In germline, CDR1 is SGHTA, CDR2 FQGNSA. The CDR3 is 11 residues long.

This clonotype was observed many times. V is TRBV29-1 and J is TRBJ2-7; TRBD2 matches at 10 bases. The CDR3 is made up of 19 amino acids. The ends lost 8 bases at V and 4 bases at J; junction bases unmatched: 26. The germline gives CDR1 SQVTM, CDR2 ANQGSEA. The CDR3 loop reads CSPFGGGGRPSGSGYEQYF. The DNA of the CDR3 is TGCAGCCCGTTCGGGGGGGGCGGTCGGCCTAGCGGGAGTGGATACGAGCAGTACTTC.

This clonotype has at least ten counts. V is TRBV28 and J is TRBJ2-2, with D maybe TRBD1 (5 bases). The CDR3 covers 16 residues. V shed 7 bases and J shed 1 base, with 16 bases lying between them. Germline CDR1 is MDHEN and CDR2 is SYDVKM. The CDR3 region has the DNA TGTGCCAGCACTAACCTCGGTACAGGGAACACCGGGGAGCTGTTTTTT. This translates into CASTNLGTGNTGELFF.

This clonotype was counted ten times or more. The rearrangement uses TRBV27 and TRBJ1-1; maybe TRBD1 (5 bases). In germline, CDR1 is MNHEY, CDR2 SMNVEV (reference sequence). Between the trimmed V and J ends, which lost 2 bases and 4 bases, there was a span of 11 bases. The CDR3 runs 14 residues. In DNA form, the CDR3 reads TGTGCCAGCAGTTTAAAAGCAGGGCCCACTGAAGCTTTCTTT. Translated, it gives CASSLKAGPTEAFF.

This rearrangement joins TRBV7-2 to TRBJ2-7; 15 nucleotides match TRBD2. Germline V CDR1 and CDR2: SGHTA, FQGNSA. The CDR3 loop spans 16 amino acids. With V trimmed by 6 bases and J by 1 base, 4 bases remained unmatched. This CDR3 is CASRRTSGGGSYEQYF. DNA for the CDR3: TGTGCCAGCAGACGGACTAGCGGGGGGGGGTCCTACGAGCAGTACTTC.

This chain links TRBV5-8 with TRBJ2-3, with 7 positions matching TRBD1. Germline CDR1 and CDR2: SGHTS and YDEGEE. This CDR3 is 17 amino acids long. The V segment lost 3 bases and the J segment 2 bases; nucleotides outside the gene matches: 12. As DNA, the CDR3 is TGTGCCAGCAGCTCTTCCAGACAGGGACCTTACACAGATACGCAGTATTTT. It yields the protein CASSSSRQGPYTDTQYF.

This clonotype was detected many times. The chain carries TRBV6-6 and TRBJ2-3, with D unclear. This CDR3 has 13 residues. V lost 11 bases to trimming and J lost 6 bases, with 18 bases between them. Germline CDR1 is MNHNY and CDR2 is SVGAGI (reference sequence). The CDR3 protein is CAGHRTPDDTQYF. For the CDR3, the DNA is TGTGCCGGTCATCGGACGCCGGATGATACGCAGTATTTT.